Detailed here is one T cell receptor (beta chain). Its antigen target is currently unknown. It has no much larger one-base neighbor in the sample; base qualities were not kept. The CDR3 spans 11 residues, from the cysteine through the phenylalanine. The retained sequence is limited to the CDR3, 33 bases, with the frame set at the first base. From the germline V gene (reference sequence), CDR1 is GTSNPN and CDR2 is SVGIG. The V and J ends are trimmed by 0 bases and 8 bases, leaving 4 bases between them. According to the study, the label for this sample's time point signals: pre-sensitization, week 0. The treatment or condition label of this sample denotes: therapeutic diphenylcyclopropenone sensitization with weekly scalp DPC. At every patch-test visit, the blood draw took place before the patch test was put on. Patients were eligible if aged 18 to 70, diagnosed with alopecia and judged suitable for DPC therapy, and pregnant patients were excluded. Unfractionated whole blood was collected in Tempus Blood RNA tubes, and total RNA was extracted from that blood.

To prepare the library, RACE was applied. Sequencing took place on a NextSeq 500. During library preparation, unique molecular identifiers were attached to individual cDNA molecules so that TCRs could be counted quantitatively and reproducibly. Each blood RNA sample was used to sequence both TCR alpha and TCR beta chains. In the authors' own workflow: Samples had a median of 95,638 TCRs, with a range from about 20,000 to 690,600. The Decombinator software suite was used to annotate V, J and CDR3 in the TCR reads. For the PS versus PT1 abundance plots, all samples were subsampled to the same number of TCRs (28,000). Expanded TCRs were defined as absent before sensitization and observed at least eight times at the 2-week time point. TCRdb itself trimmed the public reads at Q25 with fastp, ran MiXCR and retained productive beta chains. Merged by CDR3 protein, the rows form single entries marked with the most common genes and DNA. What appears here as the V and J calls and clone size reflects TCRdb's work, not the paper's. The sample table shows approximately 80,000 distinct CDR3 sequences, and roughly 15% are seen once. The leading ten clones occupy over 3.5% of the sample.

This record comes from a study of human T cells and chemical hapten exposure (dated by TCRdb to about 2021). About the study as a whole: For sensitization, 2% DPC in acetone was applied to a roughly 2 cm by roughly 2 cm area of upper inner arm skin. Throughout the roughly 26-week study period, patients were also given weekly therapeutic DPC doses on the scalp. Patch testing was done on the upper back using Finn chambers containing 0.01% DPC, and results were scored after 6 days according to International Contact Dermatitis Research Group standards. The patient cohort, mostly female, included alopecia areata with under or over 50% scalp involvement, alopecia totalis and alopecia universalis. Libraries were pooled for sequencing, and per-sample TCR yields varied mainly because of small differences in library volumes within the pool. This study followed changes in the peripheral blood TCR repertoire in vivo during primary and secondary sensitization of alopecia patients to the hapten diphenylcyclopropenone (DPC). Blood samples were taken from patients before sensitization (week 0) and then at 2, 6 and about 24 weeks after DPC sensitization. Twenty-nine alopecia patients gave blood for TCR sequencing at one to four time points (pre-sensitization, 2, 6 and 24 weeks). On the study overall, not on this receptor specifically: Significantly more large CDR3 similarity clusters were formed by expanded TCRs than by pre-sensitization or healthy control sets, consistent with antigen-driven responses. Because every patient had alopecia, a presumed autoimmune disease, the patients' immune response might differ from that of healthy individuals. The number of TCRs above 1 in 1000 frequency did not change with DPC sensitization; there was no evidence of global repertoire structure alterations. The number of PT1 expanded TCRs positively correlated with patch test score, significant at thresholds 8, 16 and 32 but not 4. After repeated subsampling, changes were observed in the strength of the expansion versus patch-test correlation and in the threshold at which the correlation became significant.

The rearrangement joined TRBV30 to TRBJ2-2; the D gene identity is not certain. This sequence originates from a woman aged 50 to 60 with alopecia areata. Some clones in this sample may be carry-over from other donors' samples. The specimen comprised whole blood, sampled in connection with sensitization to the hapten diphenylcyclopropenone (DPC). The DNA sequence follows: TGTGCCTGGAGTGTACTTGGGGAGCTGTTTTTT. It encodes CAWSVLGELFF.